The 14 T cell receptor beta chains listed next were all sequenced from one sample in a study of identical twins. TCRdb redid the calling of the 5' RACE reads with MiXCR, one entry per CDR3 protein. In the table there are roughly 470,000 distinct CDR3 sequences, roughly an eighth of which are singletons. These sequences were also reported in another study, on yellow fever vaccine responses in identical twins.

Sequenced sample: CD4+ T cells sorted from blood. The receptors were sampled from a young woman in good health.

This clonotype has just a few counts. This chain uses TRBV9 with TRBJ2-1, with a tentative D call TRBD2 (6 bases). The CDR3 length is 18 residues. V dropped 4 bases and J dropped 3 bases, with 23 bases sitting between them. Germline loops: CDR1 SGDLS, CDR2 YYNGEE. The CDR3 loop is CASSPQMVPTSLYNEQFF. The CDR3 DNA reads TGTGCCAGCAGCCCTCAGATGGTCCCTACTAGCCTCTACAATGAGCAGTTCTTC.

This clonotype occurred a few times. The gene calls are TRBV14 and TRBJ2-7, with D possibly called TRBD1 or TRBD2 (5 bases each). Germline V gene sequence: CDR1 SGHDN, CDR2 FVKESK. This CDR3 is 15 amino acids long. V was trimmed by 1 base and J by 4 bases, leaving 14 bases between them. The CDR3 coding sequence is TGTGCCAGCAGCCAAGGGGGGAGCCGCCGGTACGAGCAGTACTTC. Protein: CASSQGGSRRYEQYF.

This clonotype was found many times. V usage is TRBV15 and J usage is TRBJ2-4; 8 bases match TRBD1. J lost 5 bases, V lost 1 base, and 4 bases had no gene match. The CDR3 is 15 amino acids. CDR1 and CDR2 from the germline V gene are LNHNV and YYDKDF (reference sequence). CDR3 sequence (DNA): TGTGCCACCAGCAGAGTTGGGACAGGCCAAAACATTCAGTACTTC. Its protein product is CATSRVGTGQNIQYF. Together with reference TRBV15 and TRBJ2-4, the CDR3 gives the full variable domain: DAMVIQNPRYQVTQFGKPVTLSCSQTLNHNVMYWYQQKSSQAPKLLFHYYDKDFNNEADTPDNFQSRRPNTSFCFLDIRSPGLGDTAMYLCATSRVGTGQNIQYFGAGTRLSVL.

In this sample, this clonotype turned up a few times. This chain joins TRBV11-1 and TRBJ2-3; D is tentatively TRBD1 or TRBD2 (5 bases each). CDR3 size: 14 residues. Germline V gives CDR1 SGHAT, CDR2 FQDESV (reference sequence). With 5 bases removed from V and 3 bases from J, the gap between germline ends came to 12 bases. This CDR3 is CASSQRGVTDTQYF. In nucleotides, the CDR3 is TGTGCCAGCAGCCAACGAGGGGTGACAGATACGCAGTATTTT.

This clonotype was observed a handful of times. V and J are TRBV3-1 and TRBJ2-5, with a possible D match to TRBD2 (6 bases). Trimming left V 5 bases short and J 4 bases short, with 17 bases between. Germline lookup yields CDR1 LGHDT and CDR2 YNNKEL (reference sequence). The CDR3 runs 15 residues. For the CDR3, the DNA is TGTGCCAGCAGCTTTGGGACTTTGGGCAGAGAGACCCAGTACTTC. This sequence encodes CASSFGTLGRETQYF.

There are a few counts of this clonotype. J is TRBJ2-2 and V is TRBV2; TRBD2 matches 13 bases. Germline CDR1 and CDR2: SNHLY and FYNNEI. The junction had 3 bases not matched to a gene; V was cut back by 4 bases and J by 7 bases. The CDR3 runs to 15 residues. The CDR3 DNA sequence: TGTGCCAGCAGTGGACTAGCGGGAGGACTCGGGGAGCTGTTTTTT. This sequence encodes CASSGLAGGLGELFF.

This sequence joins TRBV21-1 and TRBJ2-5; TRBD1, the D gene given by the table, was not confirmed from the DNA. TRBV21-1 is designated a pseudogene. This CDR3 spans 17 amino acids. This CDR3 reads CASSPCLAPGYQETQYF. In DNA form, the CDR3 reads TGTGCCAGCAGCCCCTGTCTGGCCCCGGGGTACCAAGAGACCCAGTACTTC.

This clonotype appeared a few times. The chain recombines TRBV7-2 with TRBJ2-3; 8 bases align to TRBD2. This CDR3 has 12 residues. The junction had 5 bases not matched to a gene; V was cut back by 5 bases and J by 10 bases. CDR1 is SGHTA, CDR2 FQGNSA, per germline. As DNA, the CDR3 is TGTGCCAGCAGCAGATCGGGAGGGGCGCAGTATTTT. Encoded protein: CASSRSGGAQYF. The variable domain in full, with the rest retrieved from reference TRBV7-2 and TRBJ2-3, is GAGVSQSPSNKVTEKGKDVELRCDPISGHTALYWYRQSLGQGLEFLIYFQGNSAPDKSGLPSDRFSAERTGGSVSTLTIQRTQQEDSAVYLCASSRSGGAQYFGPGTRLTVL.

This clonotype has only a few counts. This chain links TRBV6-5 with TRBJ1-6; D not certain. Trimming cost V 0 bases and J 4 bases, with 10 bases left between them. The length of the CDR3 is 16 residues. Germline V gene lookup returns CDR1 MNHEY and CDR2 SVGAGI. CDR3 sequence (DNA): TGTGCCAGCAGTTACTCGGGTTGGCGGTATAATTCACCCCTCCACTTT. It codes for CASSYSGWRYNSPLHF.

The chain couples TRBV5-5 to TRBJ2-3; 7 bases line up with TRBD2. CDR1 SGHKS and CDR2 YYEKEE come from the germline V gene (reference sequence). CDR3 length equals 15 residues. V shed 4 bases, J shed 5 bases, and the junction held 10 bases outside the gene matches. This CDR3 reads CASSQEAGARDTQYF. DNA for the CDR3: TGTGCCAGCAGCCAGGAGGCGGGAGCGAGAGATACGCAGTATTTT.

A few counts support this clonotype. The V gene is TRBV7-2, the J gene TRBJ2-2, with a tentative D call TRBD2 (6 bases). The CDR3 totals 16 residues. The germline V gene encodes CDR1 SGHTA and CDR2 FQGNSA. The V gene lost 4 bases and the J gene lost 0 bases, with 12 bases spanning the gap. CDR3 bases: TGTGCCAGCAGCTCGCCGACTAGTACGAACACCGGGGAGCTGTTTTTT. It codes for CASSSPTSTNTGELFF.

J is TRBJ2-5 and V is TRBV27, with TRBD1 as a possible D gene (5 bases). This CDR3 is built from 14 residues. Per the germline V gene, CDR1 is MNHEY and CDR2 is SMNVEV (reference sequence). Trimming shortened V by 5 bases and J by 3 bases, and 13 bases separated the two germline ends. The DNA of the CDR3 is TGTGCCAGCAGTAGACAAGGGGCCAAAGAGACCCAGTACTTC. Translating gives CASSRQGAKETQYF.

The chain uses TRBV19 and TRBJ1-2; 8 nucleotides agree with TRBD1. V was clipped by 6 bases and J by 2 bases; unmatched bases: 8. The CDR3 is 15 amino acids. CDR1 LNHDA and CDR2 SQIVND come from the germline V gene (reference sequence). The CDR3 nucleotides read TGTGCCAGTAGAAACTCCGGGACAGGCAACTATGGCTACACCTTC. Translation gives CASRNSGTGNYGYTF.

The CDR3 DNA follows: TGCGCCAGCAGCCCCGGACAGGGGGCGTCAGATACGCAGTATTTT. Protein product: CASSPGQGASDTQYF. V gene TRBV4-1 combines with J gene TRBJ2-3, with 11 nucleotides matching TRBD1. In germline, CDR1 is MGHRA, CDR2 YSYEKL. After removal of 4 bases from V and 4 bases from J, the junction contained 4 bases not matched to a gene. The CDR3 is 15 residues long.